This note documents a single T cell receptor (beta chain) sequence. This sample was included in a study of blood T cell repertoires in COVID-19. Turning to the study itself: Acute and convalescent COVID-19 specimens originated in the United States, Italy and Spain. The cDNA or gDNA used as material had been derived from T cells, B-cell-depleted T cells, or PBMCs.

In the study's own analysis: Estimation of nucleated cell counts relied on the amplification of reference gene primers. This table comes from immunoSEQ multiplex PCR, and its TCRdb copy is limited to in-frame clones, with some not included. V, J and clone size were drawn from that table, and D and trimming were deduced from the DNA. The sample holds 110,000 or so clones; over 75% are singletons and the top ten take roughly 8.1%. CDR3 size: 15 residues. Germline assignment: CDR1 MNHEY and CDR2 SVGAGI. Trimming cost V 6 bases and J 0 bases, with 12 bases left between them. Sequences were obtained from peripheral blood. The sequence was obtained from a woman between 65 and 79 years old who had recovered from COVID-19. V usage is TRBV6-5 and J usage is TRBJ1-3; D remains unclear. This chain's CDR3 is CASRLTEGSGNTIYF. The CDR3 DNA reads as TGTGCCAGCAGGCTTACAGAGGGCTCTGGAAACACCATATATTTT.